A single sample is the source of the 28 T cell receptor beta chains below, sequenced in a study of CD8 T cells in ankylosing spondylitis. One entry per CDR3 protein results from TCRdb running MiXCR on the 5' RACE reads. The sample contains 90,000 to 120,000 distinct CDR3 sequences, less than 25% of which appear only once. Sequencing used synovial fluid, either unsorted or a sorted T cell fraction (not recorded which). These receptors originate from a male donor with ankylosing spondylitis.

This clonotype was counted a few times. The V gene is TRBV11-2, the J gene TRBJ2-1, with D maybe TRBD1 (6 bases). This CDR3 is 15 amino acids long. The germline V and J ends were trimmed by 3 bases and 0 bases, with 9 bases remaining between them. CDR1 and CDR2 (germline): SGHAT, FQNNGV. The CDR3 bases are TGTGCCAGCAGCTTTACAGGGATCTCCTACAATGAGCAGTTCTTC. Translating gives CASSFTGISYNEQFF.

This chain links TRBV2 with TRBJ1-6, with D perhaps matching TRBD1 (6 bases). There are 15 residues in the CDR3. Looked up from germline, CDR1 is SNHLY and CDR2 is FYNNEI. V was cut by 2 bases and J by 6 bases, with 11 bases left in between. Written as DNA, the CDR3 is TGTGCCAGCAGTGAATTACAACAGGGTAATTCACCCCTCCACTTT. Translating it yields CASSELQQGNSPLHF.

This clonotype was observed a few times. V usage is TRBV7-7 and J usage is TRBJ2-1; the match to TRBD2 covers 10 bases. There are 24 residues in the CDR3. The ends lost 2 bases at V and 1 base at J; junction bases unmatched: 26. CDR1 is SSHAT, CDR2 FNYEAQ, per germline (reference sequence). The CDR3 coding sequence is TGTGCCAGCAGCTTAAGGCCCCCCGGAGGGGATAGGCTAGCGGGAGTCCGTTCCTACAATGAGCAGTTCTTC. Translation: CASSLRPPGGDRLAGVRSYNEQFF.

This clonotype has just one count. The V and J genes are TRBV30 and TRBJ2-7; unclear D gene. This CDR3 contains 12 residues. The V gene's germline CDR1 is GTSNPN and CDR2 SVGIG (reference sequence). The V end lost 4 bases, the J end lost 4 bases, and 11 bases lay between the germline ends. CDR3 bases: TGTGCCTGGATGCGACACCCATACGAGCAGTACTTC. Its protein product is CAWMRHPYEQYF.

J is TRBJ2-7 and V is TRBV28; 8 nucleotides match TRBD1. The CDR3 has 16 residues. Per the germline V gene, CDR1 is MDHEN and CDR2 is SYDVKM. Trimming removed 2 bases from V and 4 bases from J; junction bases left unmatched: 10. CDR3 in DNA: TGTGCCAGCAGTTTAAATAACCCGACAGGGGTATACGAGCAGTACTTC. It yields the protein CASSLNNPTGVYEQYF.

This clonotype has only a few counts. This chain uses TRBV3-1 with TRBJ2-7; 7 bases map to TRBD1. Looked up from germline, CDR1 is LGHDT and CDR2 is YNNKEL (reference sequence). J lost 2 bases, V lost 5 bases, and 9 bases had no gene match. CDR3 size: 15 residues. The CDR3 is CASSYKTGITYEQYF. DNA for the CDR3: TGTGCCAGCAGCTACAAGACAGGGATCACCTACGAGCAGTACTTC.

This clonotype was detected ten times or more. CDR3 coding DNA: TGTGCCAGCAGCTTAGAAGCTTTCTTT. The encoded protein is CASSLEAFF. The chain employs TRBV7-2 and TRBJ1-1; no clear D. V dropped 1 base and J dropped 9 bases, with 0 bases sitting between them. The CDR3 length is 9 residues. Germline V gene sequence: CDR1 SGHTA, CDR2 FQGNSA.

This clonotype was counted once. The chain recombines TRBV3-1 with TRBJ2-2; D may be TRBD1 (6 bases). Germline-derived CDR1 and CDR2 are LGHDT and YNNKEL (reference sequence). This CDR3 is 15 amino acids long. The V and J ends lost 4 bases and 3 bases respectively, with 12 bases between them. The CDR3 DNA is TGTGCCAGCAGCCCATTACAGGGATACACCGGGGAGCTGTTTTTT. Its translation: CASSPLQGYTGELFF.

The chain is built from TRBV30 and TRBJ2-2, with a possible D match to TRBD2 (6 bases). Trimming removed 4 bases at V and 6 bases at J, with 12 bases between. Germline-derived CDR1 and CDR2 are GTSNPN and SVGIG (reference sequence). CDR3 length: 13 residues. Here the CDR3 reads CAWITGAPGELFF. CDR3 bases: TGTGCCTGGATAACGGGAGCCCCCGGGGAGCTGTTTTTT.

The chain carries TRBV20-1 and TRBJ1-1; TRBD1 is a possible D gene (5 bases). The CDR3 totals 13 residues. Trimming took 1 base from V and 8 from J, leaving 14 bases between them. From germline, CDR1 is DFQATT and CDR2 SNEGSKA (reference sequence). CDR3 amino acids: CSARGRGALEAFF. The CDR3 DNA is TGCAGTGCTAGAGGGAGAGGGGCGCTAGAAGCTTTCTTT.

V usage is TRBV5-5 and J usage is TRBJ1-6; no clear D. Looked up from germline, CDR1 is SGHKS and CDR2 is YYEKEE (reference sequence). The CDR3 is made up of 15 amino acids. Trimming left V 2 bases short and J 0 bases short, with 6 bases between. The CDR3 sequence: CASSLQSSYNSPLHF. CDR3 bases: TGTGCCAGCAGCTTACAGAGCTCCTATAATTCACCCCTCCACTTT.

This clonotype turned up a few times. The chain joins TRBV20-1 to TRBJ1-4; D gene unclear. V lost 0 bases to trimming and J lost 4 bases, with 18 bases between them. Per the germline V gene, CDR1 is DFQATT and CDR2 is SNEGSKA (reference sequence). This CDR3 is 17 amino acids long. The CDR3 DNA reads TGCAGTGCTAGAGAAATTCGGGTACAGCCTTTTAATGAAAAACTGTTTTTT. Translated, it gives CSAREIRVQPFNEKLFF.

This clonotype was counted between two and nine times. This CDR3 is CASRELAGEYYEQYF. As DNA, the CDR3 is TGTGCCAGCAGGGAACTAGCGGGAGAGTACTACGAGCAGTACTTC. The J gene is TRBJ2-7, the V gene TRBV6-1; 11 nucleotides align to TRBD2. There are 15 residues in the CDR3. Germline V gives CDR1 MNHNS, CDR2 SASEGT. With V trimmed by 6 bases and J by 3 bases, 7 bases remained unmatched.

The chain has TRBV7-2 and TRBJ2-2; perhaps D is TRBD1 or TRBD2 (7 bases each). Germline-derived CDR1 and CDR2 are SGHTA and FQGNSA. This CDR3 spans 14 amino acids. V was cut by 5 bases and J by 7 bases, with 14 bases left in between. The CDR3 DNA reads as TGTGCCAGCAGCCGGCAGGGGGGGAGCGGGGAGCTGTTTTTT. This encodes CASSRQGGSGELFF.

The rearrangement joins TRBV5-1 to TRBJ2-1; 14 bases fit TRBD2. The germline gives CDR1 SGHRS, CDR2 YFSETQ. This CDR3 is built from 15 residues. The J segment lost 8 bases and the V segment lost 3 bases, leaving 4 bases of the junction unmatched. CDR3 region: CASSSGTSGSYEQFF. For the CDR3, the DNA is TGCGCCAGCAGCTCCGGGACTAGCGGGAGCTATGAGCAGTTCTTC.

This clonotype was counted at least ten times. The chain uses TRBV2 and TRBJ2-1; 9 bases are shared with TRBD2. Trimming took 6 bases from V and 0 from J; bases not matched to a gene: 6. Germline CDR1 SNHLY, CDR2 FYNNEI. The CDR3 runs to 16 residues. The DNA for the CDR3 is TGTGCCAGCAGCCGGGGACTAGCACACTCCTACAATGAGCAGTTCTTC. Encoded protein: CASSRGLAHSYNEQFF.

This clonotype occurred a few times. The V gene is TRBV5-4, the J gene TRBJ1-2, with a weak D call TRBD1 (5 bases). V gave up 0 bases and J gave up 5 bases, with 11 bases separating them. This CDR3 is 14 amino acids long. Germline V lookup: CDR1 SGHNT, CDR2 YYREEE (reference sequence). CDR3 DNA: TGTGCCAGCAGCTTGGAACGCAGGGAGTATGGCTACACCTTC. Protein product: CASSLERREYGYTF.

This clonotype was observed many times. J is TRBJ2-7 and V is TRBV7-2, with D perhaps matching TRBD1 (5 bases). The germline V gene encodes CDR1 SGHTA and CDR2 FQGNSA. Trimming cost V 3 bases and J 4 bases, with 13 bases left between them. The CDR3 consists of 14 residues. CDR3 residues: CASSFGQGRYEQYF. The CDR3 DNA reads as TGTGCCAGCAGCTTTGGCCAGGGAAGATACGAGCAGTACTTC. The variable domain in full, with the rest retrieved from reference TRBV7-2 and TRBJ2-7, is GAGVSQSPSNKVTEKGKDVELRCDPISGHTALYWYRQSLGQGLEFLIYFQGNSAPDKSGLPSDRFSAERTGGSVSTLTIQRTQQEDSAVYLCASSFGQGRYEQYFGPGTRLTVT.

This clonotype came up a few times. This sequence joins TRBV12-3 or TRBV12-4 and TRBJ2-1; D remains unclear. This CDR3 region has 15 residues. Between the trimmed V and J ends, which lost 2 bases and 8 bases, there was a span of 16 bases. CDR3 bases: TGTGCCAGCAGTTTAAGTATGGGGATAGGAGATGAGCAGTTCTTC. It is translated as CASSLSMGIGDEQFF.

The chain recombines TRBV4-2 with TRBJ2-1; D uncertain. The ends were cut back, 0 bases at V and 1 base at J, with 10 bases in the middle. The CDR3 contains 16 residues. Germline V gene sequence: CDR1 LGHNA, CDR2 YNFKEQ. This chain's CDR3 is CASSQDLYGSYNEQFF. In DNA form, the CDR3 reads TGTGCCAGCAGCCAAGACCTATACGGTTCCTACAATGAGCAGTTCTTC.

There are a few counts of this clonotype. This chain joins TRBV20-1 and TRBJ1-2, with 7 bases lining up with TRBD1. CDR1 and CDR2 from the germline V gene are DFQATT and SNEGSKA (reference sequence). CDR3 size: 12 residues. Unmatched junction bases numbered 8, after V lost 6 bases and J lost 7 bases. The CDR3 here is CSAQQGFVGYTF. Written as DNA, the CDR3 is TGCAGTGCCCAACAGGGGTTTGTTGGCTACACCTTC.

The rearrangement joins TRBV7-2 to TRBJ1-3; possibly TRBD1 for D (6 bases). The CDR3 totals 15 residues. Between the trimmed V and J ends, which lost 3 bases and 1 base, there was a span of 10 bases. Germline V lookup: CDR1 SGHTA, CDR2 FQGNSA. The CDR3 protein is CASSFQGLSGNTIYF. CDR3 sequence (DNA): TGTGCCAGCAGCTTTCAGGGGCTTTCTGGAAACACCATATATTTT.

This clonotype occurred a few times. DNA of the CDR3: TGTGCCACCTCAGACGGGAGCTTCGATGAGCAGTTCTTC. It is translated as CATSDGSFDEQFF. This chain links TRBV24-1 with TRBJ2-1, with D possibly matching TRBD2 (6 bases). This CDR3 contains 13 residues. V lost 9 bases to trimming and J lost 8 bases, with 16 bases between them. The germline CDR1 and CDR2 sequences are KGHDR and SFDVKD.

This rearrangement joins TRBV5-1 to TRBJ2-5; 7 nucleotides agree with TRBD1. This CDR3 region has 13 residues. V shed 4 bases, J shed 5 bases, and the junction held 5 bases outside the gene matches. Germline V gene lookup returns CDR1 SGHRS and CDR2 YFSETQ. CDR3 nucleotide sequence: TGCGCCAGCAGCGAACAGGGGATGGAGACCCAGTACTTC. This sequence encodes CASSEQGMETQYF.

CDR3 region: CAISLYGLGTSSYEQYV. The DNA of the CDR3 is TGTGCCATCAGCCTCTATGGACTGGGGACAAGCTCCTACGAGCAGTACGTC. The rearrangement links TRBV4-2 to TRBJ2-7, with D maybe TRBD1 (6 bases). Per the germline V gene, CDR1 is LGHNA and CDR2 is YNFKEQ. The CDR3 runs 17 residues.

This clonotype is judged medium-sized. The CDR3 nucleotides are TGCGCCAGCAGCACCGGACTAGCGGTGAACACCGGGGAGCTGTTTTTT. It codes for CASSTGLAVNTGELFF. This chain uses TRBV5-1 with TRBJ2-2; the match to TRBD2 covers 10 bases. CDR3 length: 16 amino acids. Germline CDR1 SGHRS, CDR2 YFSETQ. J lost 1 base, V lost 4 bases, and 4 bases had no gene match.

This clonotype was counted between two and nine times. J is TRBJ1-1 and V is TRBV30; D is undetermined. The CDR3 consists of 14 residues. Trimming removed 7 bases at V and 1 base at J, with 16 bases between. Germline V gene data show CDR1 as GTSNPN and CDR2 as SVGIG (reference sequence). CDR3 sequence reads: CASRKIEGNTEAFF. The CDR3 nucleotides read TGTGCCTCACGAAAGATTGAGGGGAACACTGAAGCTTTCTTT.

In DNA, the CDR3 is TGTGCCATCAGTGACCGGACAGGGGGCGATGCTTTCTTT. Translated, it gives CAISDRTGGDAFF. The chain uses TRBV10-3 and TRBJ1-1, with TRBD1 matching 11 bases. CDR1 is ENHRY, CDR2 SYGVKD, per germline. Trimming at V came to 3 bases and at J to 11 bases, leaving 5 bases not matched to a gene. The CDR3 sequence is 13 residues long.